These T cell receptor beta chains were read from a single sample in a study of T-cell memory formation after mild COVID-19. Each CDR3 protein is one row after TCRdb ran MiXCR on the 5' RACE reads. The table includes hundreds of thousands of distinct CDR3 sequences, about 20% detected once. Input material: PBMCs or a T cell subset sorted from them (not recorded which). These receptors all come from an adult woman who had mild COVID-19 (a few samples of this study predate the infection). Cell type and time point are not known. The CDR3 runs from the conserved cysteine through the conserved F or W. A D gene is named only where the DNA matches it firmly. Clone size is given for some rows only: seen once, a few or many times, or a class if the clone is expanded.

clone_size | j_call | v_call | d_call | cdr3_aa | cdr3_nt
few | TRBJ2-5 | TRBV5-1 | - | CASSPPDSQETQYF | TGCGCCAGCAGCCCACCAGACTCGCAAGAGACCCAGTACTTC
few | TRBJ2-3 | TRBV7-6 | - | CASSSSGYPRTDTQYF | TGTGCCAGCAGTTCATCAGGGTATCCCCGCACAGATACGCAGTATTTT
few | TRBJ2-1 | TRBV11-2 | - | CASSLQSWGNNEQFF | TGTGCCAGCAGCTTACAAAGCTGGGGGAACAATGAGCAGTTCTTC
- | TRBJ1-6 | TRBV10-3 | - | CATRVGLNSPLHF | TGTGCCACCAGGGTGGGGTTGAATTCACCCCTCCACTTT
few | TRBJ2-7 | TRBV20-1 | - | CSARDGRDGYEQYF | TGCAGTGCTAGAGACGGCAGGGACGGCTACGAGCAGTACTTC
few | TRBJ2-1 | TRBV11-2 | - | CASSLEGFEQFF | TGTGCCAGCAGCTTAGAGGGTTTTGAGCAGTTCTTC
few | TRBJ2-3 | TRBV6-2/TRBV6-3 | TRBD1 | CASSYRTGGRDTQYF | TGTGCCAGCAGTTACCGGACAGGGGGCCGAGATACGCAGTATTTT
- | TRBJ1-1 | TRBV12-3/TRBV12-4 | - | CASSPGLYTEAFF | TGTGCCAGCAGTCCGGGTTTGTACACTGAAGCTTTCTTT
- | TRBJ2-5 | TRBV7-6 | TRBD1 | CASGYRGQETQYF | TGTGCCAGCGGATACAGGGGGCAAGAGACCCAGTACTTC
- | TRBJ1-3 | TRBV7-2 | TRBD1 | CASSFLTGTGNTIYF | TGTGCCAGCAGCTTCTTGACAGGGACTGGAAACACCATATATTTT
- | TRBJ1-1 | TRBV11-2 | - | CASSLADRRLSNTEAFF | TGTGCCAGCAGCTTAGCCGACAGGCGGCTTTCGAACACTGAAGCTTTCTTT
few | TRBJ2-1 | TRBV20-1 | - | CSARGRDKHAVGQFF | TGCAGTGCTAGAGGCCGGGACAAGCACGCCGTTGGGCAGTTCTTC
many | TRBJ2-1 | TRBV9 | TRBD1 | CASSARTGDSWDEQFF | TGTGCCAGCAGCGCCCGGACAGGGGACAGCTGGGATGAGCAGTTCTTC
- | TRBJ1-3 | TRBV12-3/TRBV12-4 | - | CASSLPGRAGNTIYF | TGTGCCAGCAGTTTACCAGGTCGCGCTGGAAACACCATATATTTT
- | TRBJ2-7 | TRBV29-1 | TRBD1 | CSVTGTGVSYEQYF | TGCAGCGTTACCGGGACAGGGGTCTCCTACGAGCAGTACTTC
- | TRBJ2-1 | TRBV12-3/TRBV12-4 | TRBD2 | CASTIPGGADEQFF | TGTGCCAGCACTATCCCCGGGGGGGCTGATGAGCAGTTCTTC
many | TRBJ2-2 | TRBV4-2 | - | CASSFLGSTGELFF | TGTGCCAGCAGCTTTTTGGGGAGTACCGGGGAGCTGTTTTTT
- | TRBJ1-4 | TRBV5-1 | - | CASSLEGNNEKLFF | TGCGCCAGCAGCTTGGAGGGGAACAATGAAAAACTGTTTTTT
few | TRBJ1-1 | TRBV5-6 | - | CASSLGPGGMNTEAFF | TGTGCCAGCAGCTTGGGCCCGGGTGGAATGAACACTGAAGCTTTCTTT
few | TRBJ2-3 | TRBV7-9 | - | CASRKREASDTQYF | TGTGCCAGCAGGAAGAGGGAGGCCTCGGATACGCAGTATTTT
- | TRBJ2-1 | TRBV14 | - | CASSPLGGAGTYNEQFF | TGTGCCAGCAGCCCCCTTGGGGGGGCCGGTACGTACAATGAGCAGTTCTTC
- | TRBJ2-1 | TRBV12-3/TRBV12-4 | - | CASSTSGLAGGPDEQFF | -
few | TRBJ2-1 | TRBV19 | - | CASSPPGYEQFF | TGTGCCAGTAGTCCACCAGGGTATGAGCAGTTCTTC
few | TRBJ2-1 | TRBV20-1 | - | CSARDSDRTYNEQFF | TGCAGTGCTAGAGATTCCGACAGAACCTACAATGAGCAGTTCTTC
- | TRBJ1-3 | TRBV3-1 | TRBD1 | CASSRFSSGTGGGRDTIYF | TGTGCCAGCAGCCGCTTCTCGTCGGGGACAGGGGGAGGGAGAGACACCATATATTTT
few | TRBJ2-5 | TRBV29-1 | - | CSARGVRQETQYF | TGCAGCGCGAGGGGGGTACGCCAAGAGACCCAGTACTTC
- | TRBJ2-3 | TRBV11-3 | TRBD2 | CASSFGLAGYSSTDTQYF | TGTGCCAGCAGCTTCGGACTAGCGGGGTATTCTAGCACAGATACGCAGTATTTT
- | TRBJ1-4 | TRBV5-1 | - | CASSLAVWGTDEKLFF | TGCGCCAGCAGCTTGGCCGTTTGGGGTACGGATGAAAAACTGTTTTTT
- | TRBJ1-3 | TRBV9 | TRBD1 | CASSYGTGYSGNTIYF | TGTGCCAGCAGCTATGGGACAGGCTACTCTGGAAACACCATATATTTT
- | TRBJ1-1 | TRBV21-1 | - | CAIRARGRSSTEAFF | TGTGCCATCCGGGCGAGGGGGAGGTCGAGCACTGAAGCTTTCTTT
- | TRBJ1-6 | TRBV5-4 | TRBD1 | CASSPRDSLSPLHF | TGTGCCAGCAGCCCCCGGGACAGCCTGTCACCCCTCCACTTT
- | TRBJ1-1 | TRBV12-3/TRBV12-4 | - | CASSFGGPGTEAFF | TGTGCCAGCAGTTTTGGGGGTCCCGGCACTGAAGCTTTCTTT
- | TRBJ2-1 | TRBV12-3/TRBV12-4 | - | CASSLRSENEQFF | TGTGCCAGCAGTTTGCGCAGCGAAAATGAGCAGTTCTTC
- | TRBJ2-1 | TRBV7-9 | - | CASGRESLDVYNEQFF | TGTGCCTCCGGGCGTGAATCACTCGACGTTTACAATGAGCAGTTCTTC
many | TRBJ2-3 | TRBV12-3/TRBV12-4 | TRBD2 | CASSFLRGSTDTQYF | TGTGCCAGCAGTTTTTTGCGGGGGAGCACAGATACGCAGTATTTT
few | TRBJ2-7 | TRBV9 | TRBD2 | CASNPSGSYEQYF | TGTGCCAGCAACCCTAGCGGGTCCTACGAGCAGTACTTC
- | TRBJ2-1 | TRBV13 | - | CASSLQGSEESAYNEQFF | TGTGCCAGCAGCCTCCAGGGTAGCGAGGAGTCAGCCTACAATGAGCAGTTCTTC
- | TRBJ2-2 | TRBV9 | TRBD1 | CASSVSPTGTGELFF | TGTGCCAGCAGCGTATCTCCGACAGGGACCGGGGAGCTGTTTTTT